The 17 T cell receptor beta chains in this list originate from one sample, sequenced in a study of blood T cell repertoires in COVID-19. Profiled with immunoSEQ multiplex PCR; TCRdb holds only in-frame clones, not every one. The top ten hold approximately 15% of the sample, which has some 45,000 clones, roughly 86% seen once. Sequencing used peripheral blood. The receptors originated from a man in his 60s with active COVID-19.

The chain recombines TRBV24-1 with TRBJ1-2, with 9 bases lining up with TRBD1. The germline V gene encodes CDR1 KGHDR and CDR2 SFDVKD. The ends lost 0 bases at V and 5 bases at J; junction bases unmatched: 3. This CDR3 has 15 residues. CDR3 sequence (DNA): TGTGCCACCAGTGATTTGACAGGGGGCCGGTATGGCTACACCTTC. Protein: CATSDLTGGRYGYTF.

The rearrangement joins TRBV28 to TRBJ2-7, with D perhaps matching TRBD1 (5 bases). CDR3 length: 16 residues. CDR1 and CDR2 from the germline V gene are MDHEN and SYDVKM. V lost 3 bases and J 7 bases, leaving 22 bases between the germline ends. In DNA form, the CDR3 reads TGTGCCAGCAGTTTTTTTTTGTTGGTAGGGGCGCGGGAGCAGTACTTC. This encodes CASSFFLLVGAREQYF.

The V gene is TRBV19, the J gene TRBJ2-7; 9 nucleotides line up with TRBD1. There are 14 residues in the CDR3. Germline values: CDR1 LNHDA, CDR2 SQIVND (reference sequence). V was pared by 4 bases and J by 6 bases, with 7 bases of the junction left unmatched. The CDR3 nucleotides are TGTGCCAGTAGTACCGGACAGGGGATTGCCGAGCAGTACTTC. It encodes CASSTGQGIAEQYF.

The rearrangement joins TRBV5-1 to TRBJ2-3, with 10 bases identical to TRBD2. The CDR3 runs 16 residues. The germline gives CDR1 SGHRS, CDR2 YFSETQ. Germline trimming cut 3 bases from V and 14 bases from J; bases unmatched to any gene: 18. This CDR3 is CASSWRSGSGGADSYF. The CDR3 DNA reads TGCGCCAGCAGCTGGAGGTCGGGGAGCGGGGGGGCCGATTCGTATTTT.

V usage is TRBV2 and J usage is TRBJ2-5; 8 bases align to TRBD2. This CDR3 is 16 amino acids long. Germline V gives CDR1 SNHLY, CDR2 FYNNEI. V lost 5 bases and J lost 2; bases outside the gene matches: 10. CDR3 sequence: CASSPREGGAQETQYF. As DNA, the CDR3 is TGTGCCAGCAGTCCCCGGGAGGGGGGGGCACAAGAGACCCAGTACTTC.

This clone is a singleton in its sample. This chain uses TRBV30 with TRBJ1-1, with no clear D. Trimming took 0 bases from V and 1 from J, leaving 9 bases between them. The CDR3 totals 14 residues. The V gene's germline CDR1 is GTSNPN and CDR2 SVGIG (reference sequence). The CDR3 DNA reads as TGTGCCTGGAGTGTAGGACTCTCGAACACTGAAGCTTTCTTT. This translates into CAWSVGLSNTEAFF.

The chain links TRBV3-1 (or the pseudogene TRBV3-2) to TRBJ2-7, with no clear D. V was shortened by 0 bases and J by 0 bases, with 6 bases between the two germline ends. Germline V gene sequence: CDR1 LGHDT, CDR2 YNNKEL (reference sequence). CDR3 size: 14 residues. CDR3 DNA: TGTGCCAGCAGCCAAGATCCAAACTCCTACGAGCAGTACTTC. Protein product: CASSQDPNSYEQYF.

This chain uses TRBV11-2 with TRBJ2-1; TRBD1 might be the D (6 bases). The CDR3 has 16 amino acids. Germline-derived CDR1 and CDR2 are SGHAT and FQNNGV. V was trimmed by 0 bases and J by 5 bases, leaving 14 bases between them. CDR3 in amino acids: CASSLERGHANNEQFF. The CDR3 coding sequence is TGTGCCAGCAGCTTAGAGAGGGGACATGCTAACAATGAGCAGTTCTTC.

The chain carries TRBV27 and TRBJ2-2; D call uncertain. The CDR3 consists of 14 residues. With 2 bases removed from V and 1 base from J, the gap between germline ends came to 5 bases. Germline CDR1 and CDR2: MNHEY and SMNVEV (reference sequence). The CDR3 is CASSLGQNTGELFF. The CDR3 nucleotides read TGTGCCAGCAGTTTAGGGCAGAACACCGGGGAGCTGTTTTTT.

The V gene is TRBV6-1, the J gene TRBJ1-5; D perhaps matches TRBD1 (5 bases). This CDR3 spans 14 amino acids. V was clipped by 2 bases and J by 7 bases, with 12 bases between them. CDR1 and CDR2 from the germline V gene are MNHNS and SASEGT. The CDR3 sequence: CASSERAGPQPQHF. In nucleotides, the CDR3 is TGTGCCAGCAGTGAACGGGCGGGGCCCCAGCCCCAGCATTTT.

The chain combines TRBV19 with TRBJ1-6; TRBD1 aligns across 12 bases. V was clipped by 6 bases and J by 7 bases; unmatched bases: 7. The germline V gene has CDR1 LNHDA and CDR2 SQIVND (reference sequence). The CDR3 runs 16 residues. This CDR3 reads CASRGTGGAWNSPLHF. CDR3 nucleotides: TGTGCCAGTAGGGGGACAGGGGGCGCATGGAATTCACCCCTCCACTTT.

The chain joins TRBV10-3 to TRBJ1-6, with D perhaps TRBD1 (5 bases). The CDR3 spans 15 residues. V dropped 6 bases and J dropped 9 bases, with 18 bases sitting between them. CDR1 and CDR2 from the germline V gene are ENHRY and SYGVKD. The DNA of the CDR3 is TGTGCCATCAGAAGTGGGTCCGGGGGAGGTTCACCCCTCCACTTT. Encoded protein: CAIRSGSGGGSPLHF.

V and J are TRBV9 and TRBJ2-2, with D possibly being TRBD1 (8 bases). The ends were cut back, 5 bases at V and 6 bases at J, with 14 bases in the middle. In germline, CDR1 is SGDLS, CDR2 YYNGEE. The CDR3 is made up of 14 amino acids. Here the CDR3 DNA reads TGTGCCAGCAGACAGGGGGGGCAACCCGGGGAGCTGTTTTTT. It encodes CASRQGGQPGELFF.

CDR3 sequence (DNA): TGTGCCAGCAGCTTACGGGTGAAGGGAGGGTCGGGTGAAAAACTGTTTTTT. Encoded protein: CASSLRVKGGSGEKLFF. The rearrangement joins TRBV7-3 to TRBJ1-4, with D uncertain. V lost 2 bases to trimming and J lost 7 bases, with 20 bases between them. Germline V gene lookup returns CDR1 SGHTA and CDR2 FQGTGA. There are 17 residues in the CDR3.

The chain couples TRBV7-8 to TRBJ2-1, with 14 bases aligning to TRBD2. The junction had 9 bases not matched to a gene; V was cut back by 5 bases and J by 0 bases. The germline gives CDR1 SGHVS, CDR2 FQNEAQ. The length of the CDR3 is 19 residues. CDR3 in amino acids: CASSRSRLAGGSSYNEQFF. The CDR3 bases are TGTGCCAGCAGCCGATCTCGACTAGCGGGGGGGAGCTCCTACAATGAGCAGTTCTTC.

In this sample, this clone is medium-sized. The rearrangement links TRBV21-1 to TRBJ1-2; the table's TRBD1 call for D was not verified on the DNA. TRBV21-1 is a recognized pseudogene. The CDR3 loop spans 17 amino acids. CDR3 protein: CASSKIQSVPGPRGYTF. CDR3 nucleotides: TGTGCCAGCAGCAAAATACAGTCGGTACCCGGCCCCCGGGGCTACACCTTC.

The chain is built from TRBV6-6 and TRBJ2-6; a possible D gene is TRBD1 (5 bases). In germline, CDR1 is MNHNY, CDR2 SVGAGI (reference sequence). Trimming removed 5 bases from V and 0 bases from J, with 14 bases in between. The CDR3 spans 17 residues. CDR3 bases: TGTGCCAGCAGTCTACATAGACAGCCCTCTGGGGCCAACGTCCTGACTTTC. Translated, it gives CASSLHRQPSGANVLTF.